Listed below are T cell receptor beta chains from one sample, sequenced in a study of blood T cell repertoires in COVID-19. Libraries were prepared by immunoSEQ multiplex PCR; TCRdb keeps only in-frame clonotypes and omits some of them. Among 150,000 to 190,000 clones listed, around four fifths were seen once. Sequencing was done on a sample of PBMCs or T cells enriched from blood (not recorded which). The receptors originated from a man aged 50 or older who had recovered from COVID-19. The conserved cysteine and the conserved F or W are not part of the CDR3 here. Fields, in order: J gene, V gene, clone size, CDR3 protein. The size entry is marked missing in some rows and otherwise reads once, few, many or a size class.

TRBJ2-1 TRBV7-3 - ASSTGSYNEQF
TRBJ2-2 TRBV7-6 - ASSPGEYTGELF
TRBJ1-4 TRBV29-1 - SVAPSGNEKLF
TRBJ1-2 TRBV7-9 - ASSLDTTNYGYT
TRBJ2-3 TRBV2 - ASRAGRRSMWDTQY
TRBJ1-1 TRBV6-2/TRBV6-3 - ASSSKQGAGSTEAF
TRBJ2-7 TRBV2 - ATGQGPYEQY
TRBJ1-3 TRBV9 - ASSVTDRVGGNTIY
TRBJ2-1 TRBV12-3/TRBV12-4 - ASSKAEGEQF
TRBJ2-7 TRBV7-9 - ASSLELRISGGKQY
TRBJ1-5 TRBV19 few ASSNTGKGSNQPQH
TRBJ2-1 TRBV4-3 - ASSQGLDHEQF
TRBJ2-7 TRBV4-3 - ASSLGTGSEQY
TRBJ2-7 TRBV14 - ASSQEGTPTFRWAWH
TRBJ1-2 TRBV13 - ASSLRTDLNYGYT
TRBJ2-7 TRBV5-1 - ASRLTGPLVLEQY
TRBJ2-7 TRBV9 - ASSGGGGAYEQY
TRBJ2-5 TRBV29-1 - SAGTGGETQY
TRBJ1-2 TRBV5-6 - ASSARRVGNYGYT
TRBJ2-3 TRBV5-1 - ASSLGQGASTDTQY
TRBJ1-2 TRBV6-5 - ASSWTPGRGIGYT
TRBJ1-4 TRBV7-9 - ASSLDTGINEKLF
TRBJ1-1 TRBV7-6 - ASSLAVAAVAF
TRBJ1-2 TRBV19 - ASSLPSNYGYT
TRBJ1-2 TRBV12-3/TRBV12-4 - ASTVGGYGYT
TRBJ2-7 TRBV12-3/TRBV12-4 - ASSLNGVYEQY
TRBJ1-5 TRBV7-2 few ASSNGQGALNQPQH
TRBJ2-7 TRBV6-5 once ASSYSETGSHEQY
TRBJ1-2 TRBV6-5 - ASSYSRTGVYGYT
TRBJ2-2 TRBV3-1/TRBV3-2 - ASSPAGPGGTGELF
TRBJ2-3 TRBV7-9 - ASSLNRRNRVTDTQY
TRBJ1-1 TRBV12-5 - ASGPQGWDRGGTEAF
TRBJ2-2 TRBV7-3 - ASSQGTGRSGELF
TRBJ2-1 TRBV5-1 - ASSSGQGSYNEQF
TRBJ2-1 TRBV28 - ATHLASYNEQF
TRBJ2-3 TRBV18 - ASSPSGGTDTQY
TRBJ1-2 TRBV6-1 - ASSEAEGTGYGYT
TRBJ1-1 TRBV29-1 - SHRTANTEAF
TRBJ2-2 TRBV6-1 - ASSEMYNGELF
TRBJ2-5 TRBV3-1/TRBV3-2 - ASSQADGTSGGETQY
TRBJ1-2 TRBV7-8 - ASSPGTDYGYT
TRBJ2-7 TRBV11-2 - ASSLTGTGPYEQY
TRBJ1-2 TRBV21-1 - ASNRAYGYT
TRBJ2-7 TRBV18 - ASSPPDYPYEQY
TRBJ1-2 TRBV6-5 - ASRRTGLYGYT